The 5 T cell receptor beta chains given below trace back to one sample, sequenced in a study of T cell responses to AZD1222 COVID-19 vaccine. Profiled with immunoSEQ multiplex PCR; TCRdb holds only in-frame clones, not every one. The sample yields around 83,000 clones, about 82% seen once. Source: peripheral blood, taken on day 0 of AZD1222 vaccination. These TCRs come from an adult in good health.

The V gene is TRBV6-5, the J gene TRBJ2-7, with TRBD2 identical over 9 bases. The length of the CDR3 is 15 residues. Germline CDR1 is MNHEY and CDR2 is SVGAGI. V was pared by 2 bases and J by 5 bases, with 7 bases of the junction left unmatched. The CDR3: CASSYGVAGEHEQYF. The CDR3 nucleotides read TGTGCCAGCAGTTACGGGGTAGCGGGAGAGCACGAGCAGTACTTC.

The chain carries TRBV6-5 and TRBJ2-7, with D maybe TRBD1 (5 bases). Per the germline V gene, CDR1 is MNHEY and CDR2 is SVGAGI. Between the trimmed V and J ends, which lost 5 bases and 0 bases, there was a span of 14 bases. The CDR3 contains 15 residues. The DNA of the CDR3 is TGTGCCAGCAGTAGACAGACACAGTACTCCTACGAGCAGTACTTC. Translating it yields CASSRQTQYSYEQYF.

This chain connects TRBV7-9 to TRBJ1-2; TRBD1 matches at 12 bases. Germline lookup yields CDR1 SEHNR and CDR2 FQNEAQ (reference sequence). The V and J ends lost 6 bases and 0 bases, in that order; junction bases with no gene match: 11. The CDR3 is 18 amino acids. DNA for the CDR3: TGTGCCAGCAGATTATCGGGAGGGACAGGGGGCTCTAACTATGGCTACACCTTC. This encodes CASRLSGGTGGSNYGYTF.

The chain uses TRBV30 and TRBJ1-5, with a weak D call TRBD1 (5 bases). From germline, CDR1 is GTSNPN and CDR2 SVGIG (reference sequence). The length of the CDR3 is 14 residues. Trimming took 2 bases from V and 7 from J, leaving 15 bases between them. This chain's CDR3 is CAWSTRVPGQPQHF. In DNA, the CDR3 is TGTGCCTGGAGTACCAGGGTCCCGGGGCAGCCCCAGCATTTT. The whole variable domain, remainder taken from reference TRBV30 and TRBJ1-5, is SQTIHQWPATLVQPVGSPLSLECTVEGTSNPNLYWYRQAAGRGLQLLFYSVGIGQISSEVPQNLSASRPQDRQFILSSKKLLLSDSGFYLCAWSTRVPGQPQHFGDGTRLSIL.

The chain uses TRBV30 and TRBJ1-3; TRBD1 might be the D (5 bases). The CDR3 runs to 13 residues. V shed 0 bases and J shed 5 bases, with 8 bases lying between them. CDR1 is GTSNPN, CDR2 SVGIG, per germline (reference sequence). This chain's CDR3 is CAWSVAGRNTIYF. CDR3 bases: TGTGCCTGGAGTGTGGCAGGGCGAAACACCATATATTTT.